The rows below give T cell receptor beta chains drawn from one sample of a study of T-cell memory formation after mild COVID-19. Via MiXCR, TCRdb re-called the 5' RACE reads, giving one row per CDR3 protein. The table has 150,000 or so distinct CDR3 sequences, roughly 31% seen once; the top ten hold about 12%. Sequencing input: PBMCs or a T cell subset sorted from them (not recorded which). These receptors came from an adult woman who had mild COVID-19 (a few samples of this study predate the infection). Cell type and time point are not known. CDR3s include the opening cysteine and the closing phenylalanine or tryptophan. D genes are given only for firm matches. The size entry is marked missing in some rows and otherwise reads once, few, many or a size class.

abundance | j_gene | d_gene | v_gene | CDR3nt | CDR3aa
. | TRBJ2-1 | TRBD2 | TRBV12-3/TRBV12-4 | TGTGCCAGCAGTTCCCTAGCGGGGGGGCGAGAGCAGTTCTTC | CASSSLAGGREQFF
. | TRBJ1-2 | . | TRBV5-1 | TGCGCCAGCAGCGAGGACCGAAACTATGGCTACACCTTC | CASSEDRNYGYTF
. | TRBJ2-1 | . | TRBV5-5 | TGTGCCAGCAGCTTGGCTGACATATACAATGAGCAGTTCTTC | CASSLADIYNEQFF
. | TRBJ2-1 | TRBD2 | TRBV20-1 | TGCAGTGCTGAGGGCCCAGGACTAGCGGCCTGGAGTGAGCAGTTCTTC | CSAEGPGLAAWSEQFF
once | TRBJ1-1 | . | TRBV12-3/TRBV12-4 | TGTGCCAGCAGCCTTCTGGCCCCCCCTCGAGCTTTCTTT | CASSLLAPPRAFF
. | TRBJ2-1 | . | TRBV5-1 | TGCGCCAGCAGCCCCGAGGGTTACAATGAGCAGTTCTTC | CASSPEGYNEQFF
. | TRBJ2-5 | TRBD2 | TRBV12-3/TRBV12-4 | TGTGCCAGCAGTCCACGGGGGAGCGGGGAAGAGACCCAGTACTTC | CASSPRGSGEETQYF
few | TRBJ2-5 | TRBD2 | TRBV5-1 | TGCGCCAGCAGCTTTGGAGCGGGGCTGGAGACCCAGTACTTC | CASSFGAGLETQYF
many | TRBJ1-1 | . | TRBV7-8 | TGTGCCAGCAGTTCCATTAAGCTCGGACGGATGAACACTGAAGCTTTCTTT | CASSSIKLGRMNTEAFF
. | TRBJ1-2 | TRBD1 | TRBV6-5 | TGTGCCAGCACCAGGACAGGGACTTTTAACTATGGCTACACCTTC | CASTRTGTFNYGYTF
few | TRBJ2-7 | . | TRBV4-1 | TGCGCCAGCAGCCAAGTTCTTGTGGCTGGAGAGCAGTACTTC | CASSQVLVAGEQYF
. | TRBJ1-3 | . | TRBV20-1 | TGCAGTGCTACCGACGGATTAGGAAACACCATATATTTT | CSATDGLGNTIYF
. | TRBJ2-5 | . | TRBV7-9 | TGTGCCAGCAGCTTAGGATCAGGGCAAGAGACCCAGTACTTC | CASSLGSGQETQYF
. | TRBJ2-3 | . | TRBV30 | TGTGCCTGGAGTAATGGCGGGACTAGCACAGATACGCAGTATTTT | CAWSNGGTSTDTQYF
. | TRBJ2-1 | TRBD2 | TRBV12-3/TRBV12-4 | TGTGCCAGCAGTTTCTGGACTAGCACCAATGAGCAGTTCTTC | CASSFWTSTNEQFF
few | TRBJ1-6 | . | TRBV6-5 | TGTGCCAGCAGGGGTAGCTCCTATAATTCACCCCTCCACTTT | CASRGSSYNSPLHF
. | TRBJ2-3 | TRBD2 | TRBV6-5 | TGTGCCAGCAGTTACTCGCCCCTAGCGGGGCGCGTCGGGGATACGCAGTATTTT | CASSYSPLAGRVGDTQYF
many | TRBJ2-5 | . | TRBV15 | TGTGCCACCAGCAGACCCAGACCGGAGGAGACCCAGTACTTC | CATSRPRPEETQYF
few | TRBJ1-1 | . | TRBV7-2 | TGTGCCAGCAGCGGCGGCAGGAACACTGAAGCTTTCTTT | CASSGGRNTEAFF
. | TRBJ2-1 | TRBD2 | TRBV27 | TGTGCCAGCAGTCCGAGGCGGGGGGGTGAGCAGTTCTTC | CASSPRRGGEQFF
few | TRBJ2-1 | TRBD1 | TRBV27 | TGTGCCAGCAGTTTATCCCCCGGGACAGGTAATGAGCAGTTCTTC | CASSLSPGTGNEQFF
few | TRBJ1-6 | . | TRBV20-1 | TGCAGTGCTAGGGACATCCAGGAAGGAGTTTATTCACCCCTCCACTTT | CSARDIQEGVYSPLHF